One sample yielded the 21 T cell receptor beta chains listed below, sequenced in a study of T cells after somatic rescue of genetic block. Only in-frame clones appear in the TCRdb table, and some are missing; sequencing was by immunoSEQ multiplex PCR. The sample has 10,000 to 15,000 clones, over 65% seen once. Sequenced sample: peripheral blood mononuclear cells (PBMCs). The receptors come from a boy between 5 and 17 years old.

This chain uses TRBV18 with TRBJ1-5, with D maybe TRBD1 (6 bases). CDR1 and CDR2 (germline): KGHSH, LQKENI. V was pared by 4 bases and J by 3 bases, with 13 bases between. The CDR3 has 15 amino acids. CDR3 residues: CASSLSRGVNQPQHF. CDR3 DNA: TGTGCCAGCTCACTTAGCAGGGGAGTCAATCAGCCCCAGCATTTT.

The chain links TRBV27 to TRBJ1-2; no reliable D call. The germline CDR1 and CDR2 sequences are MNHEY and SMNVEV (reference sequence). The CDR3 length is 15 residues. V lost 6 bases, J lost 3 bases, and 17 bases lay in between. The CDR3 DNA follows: TGTGCCAGCAGACCGACCCCTGGACCGGACTATGGCTACACCTTC. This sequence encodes CASRPTPGPDYGYTF.

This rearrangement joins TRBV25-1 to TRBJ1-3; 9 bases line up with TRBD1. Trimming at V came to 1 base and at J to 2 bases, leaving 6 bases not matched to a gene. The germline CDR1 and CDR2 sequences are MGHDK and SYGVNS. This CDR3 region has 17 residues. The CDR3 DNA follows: TGTGCCAGCAGTGAATTCCCCGACAGGGGGACTGGAAACACCATATATTTT. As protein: CASSEFPDRGTGNTIYF.

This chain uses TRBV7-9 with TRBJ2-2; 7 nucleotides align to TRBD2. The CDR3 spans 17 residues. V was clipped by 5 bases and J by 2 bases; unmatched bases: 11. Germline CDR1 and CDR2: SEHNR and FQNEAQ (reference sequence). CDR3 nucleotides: TGTGCCAGCAGCGTCCTTGGGGGAGGGAGTAACACCGGGGAGCTGTTTTTT. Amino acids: CASSVLGGGSNTGELFF.

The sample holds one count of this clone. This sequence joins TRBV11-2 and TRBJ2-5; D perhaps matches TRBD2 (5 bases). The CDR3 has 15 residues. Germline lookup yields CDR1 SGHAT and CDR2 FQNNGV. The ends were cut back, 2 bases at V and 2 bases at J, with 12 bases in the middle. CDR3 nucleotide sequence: TGTGCCAGCAGCTTAAGGAGGCTAGGACAAGAGACCCAGTACTTC. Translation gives CASSLRRLGQETQYF.

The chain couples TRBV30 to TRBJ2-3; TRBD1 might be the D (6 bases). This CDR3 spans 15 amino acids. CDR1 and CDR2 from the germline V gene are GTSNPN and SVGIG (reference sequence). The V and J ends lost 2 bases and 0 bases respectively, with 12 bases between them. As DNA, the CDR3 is TGTGCCTGGAGTAGAGCAGGGGCTAGCACAGATACGCAGTATTTT. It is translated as CAWSRAGASTDTQYF.

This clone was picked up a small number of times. The CDR3 is CASSLLGQVPPLAKNIQYF. The CDR3 DNA reads as TGTGCCAGCAGCTTACTCGGGCAGGTTCCTCCTCTAGCCAAAAACATTCAGTACTTC. This chain joins TRBV7-2 and TRBJ2-4; the D is unclear. Trimming left V 2 bases short and J 0 bases short, with 20 bases between. The CDR3 extends over 19 amino acids. Germline CDR1 reads SGHTA; CDR2 reads FQGNSA.

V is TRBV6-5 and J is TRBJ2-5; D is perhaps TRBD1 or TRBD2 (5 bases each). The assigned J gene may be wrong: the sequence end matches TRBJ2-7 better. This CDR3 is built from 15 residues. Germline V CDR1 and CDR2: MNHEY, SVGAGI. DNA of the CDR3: TGTGCCAGCAGGGGGAGAGGACGGGGCCGGGACGAGCAGTACTTC. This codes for CASRGRGRGRDEQYF.

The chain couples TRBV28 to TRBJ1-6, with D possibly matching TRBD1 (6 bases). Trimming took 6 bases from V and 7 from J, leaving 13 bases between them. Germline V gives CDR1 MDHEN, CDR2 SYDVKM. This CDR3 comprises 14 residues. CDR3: CASRGGGFNSPLHF. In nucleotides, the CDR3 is TGTGCCAGCAGAGGGGGAGGGTTCAATTCACCCCTCCACTTT.

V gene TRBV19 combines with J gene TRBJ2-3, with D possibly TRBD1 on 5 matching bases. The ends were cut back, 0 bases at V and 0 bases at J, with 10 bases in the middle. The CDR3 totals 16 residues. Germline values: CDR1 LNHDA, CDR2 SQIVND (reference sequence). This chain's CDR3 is CASSIDGHTSTDTQYF. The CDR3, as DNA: TGTGCCAGTAGTATAGATGGACATACTAGCACAGATACGCAGTATTTT.

The CDR3 bases are TGTGCCAGCAGCCAATCGCGGGGGAACACCGGGGAGCTGTTTTTT. It translates to CASSQSRGNTGELFF. The chain employs TRBV4-2 and TRBJ2-2, with D possibly matching TRBD2 (6 bases). CDR1 and CDR2 (germline): LGHNA, YNFKEQ. This CDR3 region has 15 residues. V lost 2 bases to trimming and J lost 1 base, with 8 bases between them.

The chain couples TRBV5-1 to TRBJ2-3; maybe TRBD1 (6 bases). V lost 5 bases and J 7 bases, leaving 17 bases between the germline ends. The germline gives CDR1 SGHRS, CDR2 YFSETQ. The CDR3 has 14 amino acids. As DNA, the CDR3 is TGCGCCAGCAGGCCCCAGACAGGTCCCAATACGCAGTATTTT. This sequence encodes CASRPQTGPNTQYF.

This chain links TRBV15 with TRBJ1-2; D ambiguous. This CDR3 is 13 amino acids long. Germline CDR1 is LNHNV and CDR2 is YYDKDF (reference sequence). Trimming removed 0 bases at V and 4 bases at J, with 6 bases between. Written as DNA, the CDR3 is TGTGCCACCAGCAGAGAGATTGGCTATGGCTACACCTTC. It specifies CATSREIGYGYTF.

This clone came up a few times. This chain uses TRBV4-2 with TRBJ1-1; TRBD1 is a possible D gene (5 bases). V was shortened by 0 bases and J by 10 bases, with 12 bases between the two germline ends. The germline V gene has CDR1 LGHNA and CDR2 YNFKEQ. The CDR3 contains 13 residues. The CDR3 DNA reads TGTGCCAGCAGCCAAGATTCGGCAGGGCGAGCTTTCTTT. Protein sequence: CASSQDSAGRAFF.

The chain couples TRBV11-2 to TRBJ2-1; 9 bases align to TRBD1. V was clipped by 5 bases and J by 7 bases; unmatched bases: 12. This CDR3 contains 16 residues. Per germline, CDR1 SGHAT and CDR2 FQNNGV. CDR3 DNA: TGTGCCAGCAGCCGCCTGACGGGACAGGGAGGTAATGAGCAGTTCTTC. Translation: CASSRLTGQGGNEQFF.

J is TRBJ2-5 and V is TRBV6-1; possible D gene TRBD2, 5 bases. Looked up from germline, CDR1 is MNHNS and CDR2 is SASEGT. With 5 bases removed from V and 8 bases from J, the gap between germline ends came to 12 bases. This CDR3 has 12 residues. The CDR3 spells CASSSLGVTQYF. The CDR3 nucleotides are TGTGCCAGCAGTTCCCTCGGGGTTACCCAGTACTTC.

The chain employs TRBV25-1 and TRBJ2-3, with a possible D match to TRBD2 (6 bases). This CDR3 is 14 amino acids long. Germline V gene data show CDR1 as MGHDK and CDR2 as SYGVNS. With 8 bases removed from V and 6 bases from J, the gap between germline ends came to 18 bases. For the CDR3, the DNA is TGTGCCAGCGCTCGGCGGGTTGGAGGGGATACGCAGTATTTT. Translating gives CASARRVGGDTQYF.

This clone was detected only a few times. CDR3 coding DNA: TGTGCCAGCTCACCACCGCGCCGAAACGGTGGCTACACCTTC. As protein: CASSPPRRNGGYTF. The V and J genes are TRBV18 and TRBJ1-2; D gene ambiguous. This CDR3 is 14 amino acids long. Per germline, CDR1 KGHSH and CDR2 LQKENI. V was pared by 0 bases and J by 7 bases, with 12 bases between.

This chain's CDR3 is CASSIGATGRGEKLFF. CDR3 DNA sequence: TGTGCCAGTAGTATAGGGGCGACGGGGAGAGGAGAAAAACTGTTTTTT. The chain joins TRBV19 to TRBJ1-4; D unclear. Trimming removed 1 base at V and 8 bases at J, with 17 bases between. The CDR3 loop spans 16 amino acids. Germline lookup yields CDR1 LNHDA and CDR2 SQIVND (reference sequence).

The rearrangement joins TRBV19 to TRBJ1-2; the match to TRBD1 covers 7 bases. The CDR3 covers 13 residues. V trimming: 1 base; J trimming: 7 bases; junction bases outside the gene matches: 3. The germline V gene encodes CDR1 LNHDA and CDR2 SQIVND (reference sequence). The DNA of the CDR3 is TGTGCCAGTAGTATAGTGACAGGGATTGGCTACACCTTC. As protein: CASSIVTGIGYTF.

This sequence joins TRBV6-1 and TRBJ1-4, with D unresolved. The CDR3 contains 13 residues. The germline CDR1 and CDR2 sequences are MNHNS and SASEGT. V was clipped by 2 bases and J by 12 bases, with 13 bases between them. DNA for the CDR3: TGTGCCAGCAGTGAACAAAGGCCCGGGGAACTGTTTTTT. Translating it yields CASSEQRPGELFF.